These 13 T cell receptor beta chains were all obtained from the same sample, sequenced in a study of blood T cell repertoires in COVID-19. Produced via immunoSEQ multiplex PCR; TCRdb's table is partial and in-frame only. This table holds roughly 100,000 clones, around 81% found once. Specimen: peripheral blood. Receptors originate from a man at least 80 years old with COVID-19, enrolled during active disease.

The V call is TRBV18, the J call TRBJ2-3; 8 positions match TRBD1. This CDR3 region has 16 residues. J gave up 0 bases and V 3 bases, and 5 bases lay outside the gene matches. Germline assignment: CDR1 KGHSH and CDR2 LQKENI. This CDR3 reads CASSPSDRVSTDTQYF. In DNA, the CDR3 is TGTGCCAGCTCACCTTCGGACAGGGTTAGCACAGATACGCAGTATTTT.

This chain links TRBV30 with TRBJ1-6; TRBD1 agrees at 8 bases. Germline CDR1 and CDR2: GTSNPN and SVGIG (reference sequence). CDR3 length: 17 amino acids. V gave up 2 bases and J gave up 0 bases; unmatched junction bases: 6. The CDR3 DNA sequence: TGTGCCTGGAGTTTGGGGACAGGCGTCTCCTATAATTCACCCCTCCACTTT. Protein: CAWSLGTGVSYNSPLHF.

V gene TRBV9 combines with J gene TRBJ2-5, with a possible D match to TRBD2 (5 bases). Trimming removed 3 bases from V and 4 bases from J, with 10 bases in between. Looked up from germline, CDR1 is SGDLS and CDR2 is YYNGEE. This CDR3 comprises 13 residues. CDR3 protein: CASSDLGGETQYF. The CDR3 nucleotides are TGTGCCAGCAGCGATCTAGGAGGAGAGACCCAGTACTTC.

The V and J genes are TRBV14 and TRBJ2-4; tentatively, D is TRBD2 (6 bases). Trimming shortened V by 3 bases and J by 6 bases, and 12 bases separated the two germline ends. The germline gives CDR1 SGHDN, CDR2 FVKESK. The CDR3 is made up of 14 amino acids. The CDR3 loop reads CASSHPEEGNIQYF. The CDR3 DNA reads as TGTGCCAGCAGCCACCCAGAGGAGGGAAACATTCAGTACTTC.

This clone was seen a single time. The chain employs TRBV10-3 and TRBJ2-3; a weak D match, TRBD1 (5 bases). Trimming shortened V by 6 bases and J by 6 bases, and 7 bases separated the two germline ends. The germline V gene encodes CDR1 ENHRY and CDR2 SYGVKD. CDR3 size: 11 residues. CDR3 DNA sequence: TGTGCCATCAGCCGACAGGATACGCAGTATTTT. Protein sequence: CAISRQDTQYF.

The gene calls are TRBV19 and TRBJ2-7; 8 bases match TRBD1. This CDR3 has 15 amino acids. Germline lookup yields CDR1 LNHDA and CDR2 SQIVND (reference sequence). Trimming removed 5 bases from V and 2 bases from J; junction bases left unmatched: 8. DNA of the CDR3: TGTGCCAGTAGTCTTCGGACAGGGAAGGCCTACGAGCAGTACTTC. Its translation: CASSLRTGKAYEQYF.

This chain uses TRBV6-5 with TRBJ1-1, with D possibly matching TRBD1 (5 bases). V was pared by 6 bases and J by 5 bases, with 16 bases between. This CDR3 is built from 14 residues. Germline values: CDR1 MNHEY, CDR2 SVGAGI. The CDR3 protein is CASREPGRATEAFF. CDR3 nucleotide sequence: TGTGCCAGCAGAGAGCCCGGCAGGGCTACTGAAGCTTTCTTT.

The chain is built from TRBV2 and TRBJ1-1, with 9 nucleotides matching TRBD1. Germline CDR1 is SNHLY and CDR2 is FYNNEI. With V trimmed by 6 bases and J by 0 bases, 2 bases remained unmatched. CDR3 size: 14 residues. The CDR3 nucleotides read TGTGCCAGCAGGAGGACAGGGGTGAACACTGAAGCTTTCTTT. Its protein product is CASRRTGVNTEAFF.

The chain links TRBV10-3 to TRBJ1-3, with 8 bases lining up with TRBD1. This CDR3 contains 16 residues. With 1 base clipped from V and 2 bases from J, the junction kept 4 bases outside the gene matches. From germline, CDR1 is ENHRY and CDR2 SYGVKD. CDR3 DNA: TGTGCCATCAGTGAGTTGGGGACAGGTCCTGGAAACACCATATATTTT. Amino acids: CAISELGTGPGNTIYF.

The V and J genes are TRBV5-1 and TRBJ2-1; D gene uncertain. From germline, CDR1 is SGHRS and CDR2 YFSETQ. This CDR3 has 15 residues. The V end lost 0 bases, the J end lost 3 bases, and 10 bases lay between the germline ends. CDR3 protein: CASSLAQARYNEQFF. CDR3 in DNA: TGCGCCAGCAGCTTGGCGCAGGCCCGCTACAATGAGCAGTTCTTC.

The rearrangement uses TRBV19 and TRBJ1-4, with D possibly matching TRBD1 (5 bases). V gave up 6 bases and J gave up 6 bases, with 17 bases separating them. From germline, CDR1 is LNHDA and CDR2 SQIVND (reference sequence). The CDR3 sequence is 15 residues long. DNA of the CDR3: TGTGCCAGTAGGATCCCTTCAGGGCAGGATGAAAAACTGTTTTTT. It translates to CASRIPSGQDEKLFF.

V usage is TRBV15 and J usage is TRBJ2-1; 10 nucleotides agree with TRBD2. After removal of 0 bases from V and 8 bases from J, the junction contained 13 bases not matched to a gene. Germline loops: CDR1 LNHNV, CDR2 YYDKDF (reference sequence). The length of the CDR3 is 18 residues. CDR3 residues: CATSREPRSSGSKYEQFF. CDR3 DNA: TGTGCCACCAGCAGAGAACCTCGCTCTAGCGGGAGTAAGTATGAGCAGTTCTTC.

In its sample, this clone was seen a few times. The chain links TRBV7-9 to TRBJ2-7; 11 positions match TRBD2. V lost 7 bases to trimming and J lost 3 bases; unmatched junction nucleotides: 8. The length of the CDR3 is 15 residues. The V gene's germline CDR1 is SEHNR and CDR2 FQNEAQ (reference sequence). This chain's CDR3 is CASTSRLAGNYEQYF. The DNA of the CDR3 is TGTGCCAGCACCAGCCGACTAGCGGGGAACTACGAGCAGTACTTC.